In this sample, the clone carrying this T cell receptor beta chain turned up many times. The data were taken from a study of human T cells and chemical hapten exposure. Study context: Sensitizing treatment utilized 2% DPC over a roughly 2 cm by roughly 2 cm portion of upper inner arm skin.

The CDR3 has 15 amino acids. Trimming cost V 3 bases and J 2 bases; bases outside gene matches: 2. Germline CDR1 KGHSH, CDR2 LQKENI. TCRdb itself ran the RACE reads through MiXCR, one entry per CDR3 protein. The table has about 56,000 distinct CDR3 sequences, about 9.3% seen once. The time point denotes: patch test 1, 2 weeks after DPC sensitization. Treatment denoted: therapeutic diphenylcyclopropenone sensitization with weekly scalp DPC. The chain uses TRBV18 and TRBJ2-1, with 9 bases identical to TRBD1. Material: whole blood, obtained in connection with sensitization to the hapten diphenylcyclopropenone (DPC). The TCR sequence derives from a woman in her 40s with alopecia areata. Some clones in this sample may be carry-over from other donors' samples. The CDR3 DNA follows: TGTGCCAGCTCACCTCGACAGGGGGCCTACAATGAGCAGTTCTTC. It encodes CASSPRQGAYNEQFF.